The 26 T cell receptor beta chains below all came from one sample that was sequenced in a study of blood T cells in healthy people across ages. A J-beta primer mix and a sample-barcoded 5' primer were used in a second PCR of about 7 to 12 cycles. TCRdb fed the 5' RACE reads into MiXCR, producing one record per CDR3 protein. Found here are fewer than 1.5 million distinct CDR3 sequences, 42% of them singletons; the top ten hold 6.5% to 10%. Sample: blood. The receptor source for this set is a young woman in good health.

The chain is built from TRBV12-3 or TRBV12-4 and TRBJ2-5; tentative D call: TRBD1 (6 bases). This CDR3 spans 15 amino acids. V was clipped by 2 bases and J by 2 bases, with 12 bases between them. The DNA of the CDR3 is TGTGCCAGCAGTTTAATAATCAGGGGACAAGAGACCCAGTACTTC. The encoded protein is CASSLIIRGQETQYF.

This clonotype was counted between two and nine times. The chain has TRBV12-3 or TRBV12-4 and TRBJ2-7; D might be TRBD2 (6 bases). CDR3 length: 13 amino acids. The V and J ends lost 0 bases and 7 bases respectively, with 10 bases between them. The CDR3 here is CASSLARAGEQYF. For the CDR3, the DNA is TGTGCCAGCAGTTTAGCGCGGGCGGGGGAGCAGTACTTC.

The chain employs TRBV11-2 and TRBJ2-2; D is possibly TRBD1 or TRBD2 (5 bases each). The length of the CDR3 is 18 residues. The V end lost 1 base, the J end lost 0 bases, and 15 bases lay between the germline ends. Germline CDR1 is SGHAT and CDR2 is FQNNGV. The CDR3 sequence: CASSLVYAGGSNTGELFF. In DNA, the CDR3 is TGTGCCAGCAGCTTAGTGTACGCTGGGGGTTCGAACACCGGGGAGCTGTTTTTT.

V usage is TRBV10-3 and J usage is TRBJ1-2, with D maybe TRBD1 (6 bases). The CDR3 totals 14 residues. Trimming left V 0 bases short and J 4 bases short, with 9 bases between. Germline-derived CDR1 and CDR2 are ENHRY and SYGVKD. The CDR3 loop reads CAISESTGPYGYTF. The CDR3 DNA follows: TGTGCCATCAGTGAGTCGACAGGACCCTATGGCTACACCTTC.

The sample holds a few counts of this clonotype. The chain has TRBV10-3 and TRBJ2-1; D is possibly TRBD1 (6 bases). The V gene lost 8 bases and the J gene lost 5 bases, with 19 bases spanning the gap. Germline V CDR1 and CDR2: ENHRY, SYGVKD. This CDR3 is built from 15 residues. CDR3 in amino acids: CAIENREGSDNEQFF. DNA of the CDR3: TGTGCCATCGAGAACAGGGAAGGGTCCGACAATGAGCAGTTCTTC.

The V gene is TRBV4-1, the J gene TRBJ2-1; no definite D call. Germline CDR1 is MGHRA and CDR2 is YSYEKL. This CDR3 is 14 amino acids long. The germline V and J ends were trimmed by 5 bases and 8 bases, with 16 bases remaining between them. The CDR3: CASSYPGHGDEQFF. The CDR3 DNA sequence: TGCGCCAGCAGCTACCCGGGCCATGGAGATGAGCAGTTCTTC.

Note on this clonotype: One end of the junction does not line up with germline, which may come from a read error. The V gene is TRBV20-1, the J gene TRBJ2-1, with 15 bases aligning to TRBD2. The J call may be mistaken, given a closer DNA end match to TRBJ2-7. The germline V gene has CDR1 DFQATT and CDR2 SNEGSKA (reference sequence). CDR3 length equals 18 residues. The CDR3 spells CSARDARGLAGGPYEQYF. The CDR3 nucleotides are TGCAGCGCTAGAGATGCCCGGGGACTAGCGGGGGGCCCCTACGAGCAGTACTTC.

The genes are TRBV12-3 or TRBV12-4 and TRBJ2-1; 8 nucleotides agree with TRBD1. CDR3 length equals 13 residues. V dropped 5 bases and J dropped 13; count of bases not matched to a gene: 10. The CDR3 DNA follows: TGTGCCAGCAGTATCTCTGGACAGGGAGGACAGTTCTTC. This codes for CASSISGQGGQFF.

A few counts support this clonotype. The chain couples TRBV20-1 to TRBJ1-6, with 9 bases identical to TRBD1. The V segment lost 6 bases and the J segment 5 bases; nucleotides outside the gene matches: 5. Germline V gene lookup returns CDR1 DFQATT and CDR2 SNEGSKA (reference sequence). The CDR3 totals 14 residues. The CDR3 DNA is TGCAGTGCCGCGGGACAGGGAGATAATTCACCCCTCCACTTT. It codes for CSAAGQGDNSPLHF.

The CDR3 nucleotides are TGTGCCATCAGATCCGTGACTAGCGGGGGGAAAAGTTCCTACAATGAGCAGTTCTTC. This encodes CAIRSVTSGGKSSYNEQFF. The gene calls are TRBV10-3 and TRBJ2-1, with 13 bases matching TRBD2. The germline gives CDR1 ENHRY, CDR2 SYGVKD. The CDR3 contains 19 residues. The V segment lost 6 bases and the J segment 1 base; nucleotides outside the gene matches: 12.

This clonotype was seen only a few times. V gene TRBV12-5 combines with J gene TRBJ2-7; TRBD2 aligns across 10 bases. J lost 0 bases, V lost 6 bases, and 5 bases had no gene match. The V gene's germline CDR1 is LGHNT and CDR2 FRNRAP. This CDR3 comprises 15 residues. The CDR3 reads CASGTSGLSSYEQYF. The CDR3 region has the DNA TGTGCTAGTGGGACTAGCGGGTTGAGCTCCTACGAGCAGTACTTC.

The V and J genes are TRBV27 and TRBJ2-1, with D possibly being TRBD1 (6 bases). Germline lookup yields CDR1 MNHEY and CDR2 SMNVEV (reference sequence). This CDR3 has 11 residues. V lost 6 bases and J lost 10, with 10 bases in between. CDR3 protein: CASRMGAEQFF. As DNA, the CDR3 is TGTGCCAGCAGAATGGGGGCAGAGCAGTTCTTC.

This clonotype was recorded many times. This rearrangement joins TRBV29-1 to TRBJ2-5; 16 bases line up with TRBD2. The J call is uncertain, as TRBJ2-7 better fits the DNA end. The CDR3 length is 17 residues. Germline CDR1 SQVTM, CDR2 ANQGSEA. CDR3 residues: CSVDLTGLAGGLHEQYF. CDR3 nucleotide sequence: TGCAGCGTTGATTTAACGGGACTAGCGGGAGGGCTGCACGAGCAGTACTTC.

V and J are TRBV7-2 and TRBJ2-2, with D possibly TRBD1 on 6 matching bases. V lost 5 bases, J lost 3 bases, and 16 bases lay in between. The germline CDR1 and CDR2 sequences are SGHTA and FQGNSA. CDR3 size: 16 residues. The CDR3 sequence is CASSRSPGHYTGELFF. In DNA form, the CDR3 reads TGTGCCAGCAGCCGTAGTCCGGGACACTACACCGGGGAGCTGTTTTTT.

In this sample, this clonotype turned up once. Likely a read error: the CDR3 ends without its conserved phenylalanine or tryptophan. The CDR3, as DNA: TGTGCCAGCAGCTCTGTAGTGTCGGGGGCGAGTACTAACTACGCCACAGATACGCAGTATTCT. It translates to CASSSVVSGASTNYATDTQYS. The V and J genes are TRBV11-1 and TRBJ2-3; TRBD1 or TRBD2 may be the D gene (6 bases each). The CDR3 extends over 21 amino acids. Germline CDR1 SGHAT, CDR2 FQDESV (reference sequence). Trimming stripped 4 bases from V and 2 bases from J, with 31 bases between.

The chain recombines TRBV20-1 with TRBJ2-5, with 9 bases matching TRBD2. The trim removed 2 bases at V and 11 bases at J, leaving 18 bases unmatched. The germline V gene has CDR1 DFQATT and CDR2 SNEGSKA (reference sequence). The CDR3 runs to 16 residues. In DNA, the CDR3 is TGCAGTGCTAGAATCCTACTAGCGGGTTGGGAGAATGAGCAGTACTTC. Protein sequence: CSARILLAGWENEQYF.

V gene TRBV5-5 combines with J gene TRBJ1-2; no clear D gene. CDR1 SGHKS and CDR2 YYEKEE come from the germline V gene (reference sequence). The germline V and J ends were trimmed by 2 bases and 2 bases, with 13 bases remaining between them. The CDR3 runs 15 residues. The CDR3 DNA sequence: TGTGCCAGCAGCTTATCCGGCTGGCAGAACTATGGCTACACCTTC. This codes for CASSLSGWQNYGYTF.

The V and J genes are TRBV5-1 and TRBJ2-5; TRBD1 might be the D (5 bases). The CDR3 is 15 amino acids. V lost 0 bases, J lost 2 bases, and 11 bases lay in between. CDR1 SGHRS and CDR2 YFSETQ come from the germline V gene. The CDR3 spells CASSLAQGRQETQYF. CDR3 coding DNA: TGCGCCAGCAGCTTGGCCCAGGGCCGGCAAGAGACCCAGTACTTC.

This clonotype was seen only a few times. The chain is built from TRBV29-1 and TRBJ2-7; 8 bases are a match to TRBD1. Germline CDR1 and CDR2: SQVTM and ANQGSEA. V was pared by 6 bases and J by 3 bases, with 7 bases of the junction left unmatched. The CDR3 totals 13 residues. The CDR3 loop is CSVGIGQGYEQYF. The CDR3 DNA reads as TGCAGCGTCGGCATCGGACAGGGCTACGAGCAGTACTTC.

The chain combines TRBV7-9 with TRBJ1-5, with D possibly being TRBD1 (6 bases). Germline assignment: CDR1 SEHNR and CDR2 FQNEAQ (reference sequence). V lost 5 bases and J 4 bases, leaving 12 bases between the germline ends. The CDR3 covers 14 residues. The CDR3 nucleotides read TGTGCCAGCAGCCAATGGGACATTAATCAGCCCCAGCATTTT. Its protein product is CASSQWDINQPQHF.

This clonotype was observed a handful of times. The genes are TRBV20-1 and TRBJ2-1, with D possibly TRBD2 on 6 matching bases. This CDR3 is built from 14 residues. CDR1 and CDR2 from the germline V gene are DFQATT and SNEGSKA (reference sequence). The CDR3 nucleotides are TGCGCCAAATCGCGGGGTCTCTCCTACAATGAGCAGTTCTTC. Protein sequence: CAKSRGLSYNEQFF.

This clonotype has just a few counts. The chain combines TRBV7-8 with TRBJ2-1, with 8 bases that match TRBD1. CDR1 is SGHVS and CDR2 is FQNEAQ in the germline V gene. Trimming cost V 1 base and J 6 bases; bases outside gene matches: 8. CDR3 size: 16 residues. The CDR3 bases are TGTGCCAGCAGCTTAGGGTCTCAGGGGGCTTTCAATGAGCAGTTCTTC. Translation: CASSLGSQGAFNEQFF. The full variable domain, in which reference TRBV7-8 and TRBJ2-1 provide the parts outside the CDR3, is GAGVSQSPRYKVAKRGQDVALRCDPISGHVSLFWYQQALGQGPEFLTYFQNEAQLDKSGLPSDRFFAERPEGSVSTLKIQRTQQEDSAVYLCASSLGSQGAFNEQFFGPGTRLTVL.

In its sample, this clonotype was seen a few times. V usage is TRBV18 and J usage is TRBJ2-4; 9 bases agree with TRBD2. With the DNA end fitting TRBJ2-7 better, the J assignment may be wrong. The CDR3 runs 15 residues. Germline CDR1 and CDR2: KGHSH and LQKENI. CDR3 DNA: TGTGCCAGCTCATCGCCGGGACTAGCCCGATACGAGCAGTACTTC. It specifies CASSSPGLARYEQYF.

In its sample, this clonotype was seen a few times. The V call is TRBV29-1, the J call TRBJ1-2; D possibly corresponds to TRBD1 (5 bases). Trimming took 7 bases from V and 8 from J, leaving 14 bases between them. The CDR3 consists of 11 residues. The germline CDR1 and CDR2 sequences are SQVTM and ANQGSEA. The CDR3 region is CSAGDPKGYTF. The CDR3 DNA is TGCAGCGCGGGGGACCCCAAGGGCTACACCTTC.

This clonotype has just a few counts. The rearrangement links TRBV10-3 to TRBJ2-1, with D possibly TRBD1 on 6 matching bases. Trimming removed 0 bases at V and 1 base at J, with 13 bases between. CDR1 is ENHRY and CDR2 is SYGVKD in the germline V gene. There are 17 residues in the CDR3. The CDR3 region is CAISESIIQGSYNEQFF. CDR3 nucleotide sequence: TGTGCCATCAGTGAGTCTATTATACAGGGATCCTACAATGAGCAGTTCTTC.

This chain uses TRBV15 with TRBJ2-2; 14 nucleotides match TRBD2. Trimming took 1 base from V and 1 from J; bases not matched to a gene: 11. The V gene's germline CDR1 is LNHNV and CDR2 YYDKDF (reference sequence). This CDR3 has 21 residues. The CDR3 nucleotides are TGTGCCACCAGCAGAGTTGACGTCGGACTAGCGGGAGGTAGGAACACCGGGGAGCTGTTTTTT. It codes for CATSRVDVGLAGGRNTGELFF.